The rows below give T cell receptor beta chains drawn from one sample of a study of human T cells and chemical hapten exposure. MiXCR, run by TCRdb on the RACE reads, gives a single entry per CDR3 protein. The sample comprises approximately 79,000 distinct CDR3 sequences, 7.5% to 9.5% of which are singletons, and approximately 2.4% rests with the top ten. The sample here was whole blood, taken in connection with sensitization to the hapten diphenylcyclopropenone (DPC). Receptor source: a man aged 40-50 years with alopecia areata. Some clones in this sample may be carry-over from other donors' samples. Both conserved end residues are part of each CDR3. The order of the fields is V gene, J gene, D gene, clone size, CDR3 protein, CDR3 DNA. A D gene is named only where the DNA matches it firmly. Rows may omit the clone size; those that give it use once, few, many or a size class.

TRBV7-9	TRBJ1-1	-	-	CASSFGDTEAFF	TGTGCCAGCAGCTTCGGGGACACTGAAGCTTTCTTT
TRBV29-1	TRBJ2-5	-	many	CSVEQETQYF	TGCAGCGTTGAACAAGAGACCCAGTACTTC
TRBV6-5	TRBJ2-3	-	medium-sized	CASSWNGVRRSTDTQYF	TGTGCCAGCAGTTGGAATGGCGTGCGGAGGAGCACAGATACGCAGTATTTT
TRBV12-3/TRBV12-4	TRBJ2-4	TRBD1	-	CASSSTGGRWGVIQYF	TGTGCCAGCAGTTCCACAGGGGGAAGATGGGGGGTCATTCAGTACTTC
TRBV9	TRBJ1-1	TRBD1	-	CASSRGQGTMNTEAFF	TGTGCCAGCAGCCGTGGACAGGGGACAATGAACACTGAAGCTTTCTTT
TRBV7-2	TRBJ2-7	-	many	CASSLRRDPANEQYF	TGTGCCAGCAGCCTGAGGCGGGACCCAGCCAACGAGCAGTACTTC
TRBV4-2	TRBJ1-1	-	many	CASSQDLEMNTEAFF	TGTGCCAGCAGCCAAGATCTGGAGATGAACACTGAAGCTTTCTTT
TRBV7-8	TRBJ1-6	TRBD1	few	CASSLVGTGLGNSPLHF	TGTGCCAGCAGCTTAGTGGGGACAGGGTTGGGTAATTCACCCCTCCACTTT
TRBV9	TRBJ2-6	-	-	CASSVAVGANVLTF	TGTGCCAGCAGCGTAGCCGTGGGGGCCAACGTCCTGACTTTC
TRBV28	TRBJ2-7	-	many	CASTSLLGYEQYF	TGTGCCAGCACCTCCCTCTTGGGTTACGAGCAGTACTTC
TRBV2	TRBJ1-4	-	-	CASSGADEKLFF	TGTGCCAGTAGCGGGGCAGATGAAAAACTGTTTTTT
TRBV14	TRBJ1-4	TRBD1	few	CASSRTAWTGNEKLFF	TGTGCCAGCAGCCGGACCGCCTGGACAGGGAATGAAAAACTGTTTTTT
TRBV9	TRBJ2-1	-	-	CASSAHVEPRNEQFF	TGTGCCAGCAGCGCCCACGTCGAGCCAAGAAATGAGCAGTTCTTC
TRBV20-1	TRBJ2-1	TRBD2	few	CSALTGGPYNEQFF	TGCAGTGCTTTAACGGGAGGACCGTACAATGAGCAGTTCTTC
TRBV28	TRBJ2-1	TRBD2	many	CASRGYSGRAYEQFF	TGTGCCAGCAGGGGTTATAGCGGGAGGGCCTATGAGCAGTTCTTC
TRBV5-1	TRBJ2-4	TRBD1	-	CASSPRQGIAKNIQYF	TGCGCCAGCAGCCCCCGACAGGGAATAGCCAAAAACATTCAGTACTTC
TRBV14	TRBJ2-3	-	many	CASSQVGGSADTQYF	TGTGCCAGCAGCCAAGTAGGAGGTTCCGCAGATACGCAGTATTTT
TRBV28	TRBJ1-2	TRBD1	many	CASSLSTDRVGYTF	TGTGCCAGCAGTTTATCAACCGACAGGGTCGGCTACACCTTC
TRBV30	TRBJ2-1	TRBD2	many	CAWSPGLEAVQFF	TGTGCCTGGAGTCCGGGACTAGAGGCCGTACAGTTCTTC
TRBV4-2	TRBJ1-2	TRBD1	-	CASSQVPGGDYGYTF	TGTGCCAGCAGCCAAGTCCCAGGGGGCGACTATGGCTACACCTTC
TRBV25-1	TRBJ2-1	-	-	CASSESFPNNEQFF	TGTGCCAGCAGTGAATCCTTCCCGAACAATGAGCAGTTCTTC
TRBV21-1	TRBJ2-3	-	many	CASSEGSASGWSTDTQYF	TGTGCCAGCAGCGAGGGGTCGGCTAGCGGATGGAGCACAGATACGCAGTATTTT
TRBV14	TRBJ1-1	TRBD1	-	CASSGQAINTEAFF	TGTGCCAGCAGCGGACAGGCGATTAACACTGAAGCTTTCTTT
TRBV7-2	TRBJ2-1	-	-	CASSLDVYSGNEQFF	TGTGCCAGCAGCTTAGACGTTTATTCGGGCAATGAGCAGTTCTTC
TRBV6-1	TRBJ2-1	TRBD2	-	CASSESWGRAFEQFF	TGTGCCAGCAGCGAATCGTGGGGGAGGGCTTTTGAGCAGTTCTTC
TRBV3-1	TRBJ1-6	-	-	CASSLQELNSPLHF	TGTGCCAGCAGTTTACAGGAGCTTAATTCACCCCTCCACTTT
TRBV19	TRBJ2-3	TRBD2	few	CASSRRAGVASTDTQYF	TGTGCCAGTAGTCGAAGAGCGGGAGTGGCTAGCACAGATACGCAGTATTTT
TRBV25-1	TRBJ1-3	-	many	CASSVSQGHSGNTIYF	TGTGCCAGCAGTGTCAGTCAGGGCCACTCTGGAAACACCATATATTTT
TRBV30	TRBJ2-1	-	medium-sized	CAWSPGPYNEQFF	TGTGCCTGGAGTCCCGGGCCCTACAATGAGCAGTTCTTC
TRBV21-1	TRBJ2-3	-	few	CASSKGLAARNTQYF	TGTGCCAGCAGCAAAGGGCTAGCGGCCCGGAATACGCAGTATTTT
TRBV6-5	TRBJ2-7	TRBD2	-	CASSYLSVGGKREQYF	TGTGCCAGCAGTTACCTCTCGGTCGGGGGGAAGCGCGAGCAGTACTTC
TRBV12-3/TRBV12-4	TRBJ2-4	TRBD1	-	CASSDRGIQYF	TGTGCCAGCAGTGACAGGGGAATTCAGTACTTC
TRBV13	TRBJ1-5	TRBD1	-	CASSLGDRGNQPQHF	TGTGCCAGCAGCTTAGGGGACAGGGGAAATCAGCCCCAGCATTTT
TRBV7-2	TRBJ1-4	TRBD1	many	CASSPRDSNEKLFF	TGTGCCAGCAGCCCTAGGGACAGCAATGAAAAACTGTTTTTT
TRBV14	TRBJ2-2	-	few	CASSHLDSKKLFF	TGTGCCAGCAGCCACTTGGACAGCAAAAAGCTGTTTTTT
TRBV20-1	TRBJ2-4	TRBD1	-	CSAPGQKNIQYF	TGCAGTGCGCCGGGACAGAAAAACATTCAGTACTTC
TRBV9	TRBJ2-1	-	-	CASSVGHRDEQFF	TGTGCCAGCAGCGTAGGGCATCGGGATGAGCAGTTCTTC
TRBV7-4	TRBJ2-1	-	few	CASSFKRTYSYNEQFF	TGTGCCAGCAGCTTTAAACGGACTTACTCCTACAATGAGCAGTTCTTC
TRBV29-1	TRBJ2-3	TRBD2	many	CSVDLAGGSDTQYF	TGCAGCGTTGATCTAGCGGGAGGATCGGATACGCAGTATTTT
TRBV2	TRBJ1-2	TRBD1	many	CASSATGGRLYGYTF	TGTGCCAGCAGTGCCACAGGGGGTAGGCTATATGGCTACACCTTC
TRBV12-5	TRBJ1-1	-	many	CASGLGRWGLTEAFF	TGTGCTAGTGGTTTGGGGCGGTGGGGTCTCACTGAAGCTTTCTTT
TRBV3-1	TRBJ2-2	-	-	CASYPVGTANTGELFF	TGTGCCAGCTACCCCGTGGGGACGGCCAACACCGGGGAGCTGTTTTTT
TRBV28	TRBJ1-1	-	many	CASSLYTGYGTEAFF	TGTGCCAGCAGCCTCTATACAGGGTATGGAACTGAAGCTTTCTTT
TRBV7-9	TRBJ2-3	-	-	CASSLMWQGHRTDTQYF	TGTGCCAGCAGCTTAATGTGGCAGGGGCACCGCACAGATACGCAGTATTTT